What follows are 29 T cell receptor beta chains derived from one specimen sequenced in a study of blood T cell repertoires in COVID-19. Here immunoSEQ multiplex PCR was the method, and the copy in TCRdb shows in-frame clones only, minus some. The sample includes approximately 300,000 clones, 70% to 90% of them seen just once. Sequenced input: PBMCs or T cells enriched from blood (not recorded which). The receptors shown here come from a woman in her twenties or thirties who had recovered from COVID-19.

This clone was counted only a few times. The V call is TRBV7-9, the J call TRBJ1-2; 8 nucleotides align to TRBD1. This CDR3 region has 14 residues. Trimming took 5 bases from V and 4 from J; bases not matched to a gene: 6. The germline V gene has CDR1 SEHNR and CDR2 FQNEAQ (reference sequence). The DNA of the CDR3 is TGTGCCAGCAGCCTTGGACAGGGTACCTATGGCTACACCTTC. It yields the protein CASSLGQGTYGYTF.

This clone was found a few times. The chain recombines TRBV15 with TRBJ2-5; D perhaps matches TRBD1 (6 bases). This CDR3 region has 16 residues. Germline loops: CDR1 LNHNV, CDR2 YYDKDF (reference sequence). V lost 1 base to trimming and J lost 1 base, with 13 bases between them. CDR3 region: CATSRGGGRGQETQYF. CDR3 sequence (DNA): TGTGCCACCAGCAGAGGGGGCGGCAGGGGCCAAGAGACCCAGTACTTC.

The genes are TRBV28 and TRBJ2-1, with 9 bases that match TRBD1. Germline CDR1 MDHEN, CDR2 SYDVKM. V shed 4 bases, J shed 3 bases, and the junction held 4 bases outside the gene matches. The CDR3 loop spans 15 amino acids. CDR3: CASSSRDRVYNEQFF. The CDR3 DNA sequence: TGTGCCAGCAGTTCCCGGGACAGGGTCTACAATGAGCAGTTCTTC.

This chain uses TRBV4-1 with TRBJ1-2; the match to TRBD1 covers 8 bases. The CDR3 covers 15 residues. Germline loops: CDR1 MGHRA, CDR2 YSYEKL. With 1 base clipped from V and 5 bases from J, the junction kept 6 bases outside the gene matches. The CDR3: CASSQVGTGAYGYTF. Written as DNA, the CDR3 is TGCGCCAGCAGCCAAGTAGGGACAGGAGCTTATGGCTACACCTTC.

For this clone: This CDR3 is also generated by other DNA sequences in the sample. This sequence joins TRBV9 and TRBJ1-5, with no clear D. The CDR3 runs to 15 residues. Germline V gene sequence: CDR1 SGDLS, CDR2 YYNGEE. Trimming shortened V by 2 bases and J by 0 bases, and 9 bases separated the two germline ends. CDR3 DNA sequence: TGTGCCAGCAGCGTTGGCGGGGTTAGCAATCAGCCCCAGCATTTT. Translating gives CASSVGGVSNQPQHF.

The chain is built from TRBV19 and TRBJ1-2, with unresolved D. The CDR3 runs 12 residues. From germline, CDR1 is LNHDA and CDR2 SQIVND (reference sequence). The V end was cut by 4 bases, the J end by 5 bases, with 8 bases between. CDR3 sequence reads: CASSKLAYGYTF. In nucleotides, the CDR3 is TGTGCCAGTAGTAAGCTAGCTTATGGCTACACCTTC.

The chain links TRBV14 to TRBJ2-1, with 9 bases identical to TRBD1. The germline V gene encodes CDR1 SGHDN and CDR2 FVKESK. This CDR3 has 14 amino acids. V trimming: 3 bases; J trimming: 7 bases; junction bases outside the gene matches: 4. The CDR3 spells CASSHGDRENEQFF. CDR3 sequence (DNA): TGTGCCAGCAGCCATGGGGACAGGGAGAATGAGCAGTTCTTC. Drawing the rest from reference TRBV14 and TRBJ2-1, the complete variable domain is EAGVTQFPSHSVIEKGQTVTLRCDPISGHDNLYWYRRVMGKEIKFLLHFVKESKQDESGMPNNRFLAERTGGTYSTLKVQPAELEDSGVYFCASSHGDRENEQFFGPGTRLTVL.

The chain links TRBV24-1 to TRBJ2-6; no reliable D call. In germline, CDR1 is KGHDR, CDR2 SFDVKD. This CDR3 comprises 14 residues. Trimming removed 4 bases at V and 11 bases at J, with 14 bases between. The CDR3 loop is CATSDGSPRDVLTF. As DNA, the CDR3 is TGTGCCACCAGTGACGGGTCGCCACGCGACGTCCTGACTTTC.

The V gene is TRBV24-1, the J gene TRBJ1-3; unclear D gene. The germline V gene encodes CDR1 KGHDR and CDR2 SFDVKD. V was clipped by 4 bases and J by 4 bases, with 10 bases between them. The CDR3 runs to 14 residues. For the CDR3, the DNA is TGTGCCACCAGTGACCGGACTGTAGGAAACACCATATATTTT. This encodes CATSDRTVGNTIYF.

The chain employs TRBV7-8 and TRBJ1-1; tentative D call: TRBD1 (6 bases). Germline lookup yields CDR1 SGHVS and CDR2 FQNEAQ. The CDR3 has 13 residues. V lost 4 bases to trimming and J lost 10 bases, with 16 bases between them. The CDR3 protein is CASSSGQIRSAFF. The DNA for the CDR3 is TGTGCCAGCAGCTCTGGACAGATCCGGTCAGCTTTCTTT.

The J gene is TRBJ2-7, the V gene TRBV27; 10 bases align to TRBD1. Trimming at V came to 6 bases and at J to 3 bases, leaving 8 bases not matched to a gene. The CDR3 has 15 residues. CDR1 is MNHEY and CDR2 is SMNVEV in the germline V gene (reference sequence). The CDR3 sequence is CASRKTGGDNYEQYF. The CDR3 bases are TGTGCCAGCAGAAAGACAGGGGGCGATAACTACGAGCAGTACTTC.

The chain joins TRBV30 to TRBJ1-3, with D uncertain. The CDR3 consists of 15 residues. The germline CDR1 and CDR2 sequences are GTSNPN and SVGIG (reference sequence). Trimming removed 8 bases at V and 0 bases at J, with 17 bases between. The CDR3 sequence: CAMSSGSHSGNTIYF. The CDR3 DNA sequence: TGTGCCATGTCTTCCGGTTCCCACTCTGGAAACACCATATATTTT.

V and J are TRBV6-5 and TRBJ1-1; 7 positions match TRBD1. This CDR3 contains 15 residues. With 6 bases clipped from V and 5 bases from J, the junction kept 12 bases outside the gene matches. Germline V CDR1 and CDR2: MNHEY, SVGAGI. The chain's CDR3 is CASSSPTGWNTEAFF. The CDR3 DNA is TGTGCCAGCAGCTCCCCGACAGGGTGGAATACTGAAGCTTTCTTT.

The V gene is TRBV5-8, the J gene TRBJ1-1; D perhaps matches TRBD1 (5 bases). Germline V gene lookup returns CDR1 SGHTS and CDR2 YDEGEE. CDR3 length: 11 residues. CDR3: CGLGGGAEAFF. The CDR3, as DNA: TGTGGATTAGGCGGAGGGGCTGAAGCTTTCTTT.

This clone was seen just once. The chain has TRBV6-4 and TRBJ1-1; 10 bases are shared with TRBD1. This CDR3 is built from 17 residues. The V gene's germline CDR1 is MRHNA and CDR2 SNTAGT. The ends lost 2 bases at V and 5 bases at J; junction bases unmatched: 11. The CDR3 bases are TGTGCCAGCAGTGACCAACCGGGACAGGGGAGACAGACTGAAGCTTTCTTT. It encodes CASSDQPGQGRQTEAFF.

This clone is a singleton in its sample. The chain carries TRBV6-1 and TRBJ1-2; D call uncertain. Per the germline V gene, CDR1 is MNHNS and CDR2 is SASEGT. Trimming cost V 2 bases and J 4 bases, with 8 bases left between them. The CDR3 extends over 13 amino acids. The CDR3 DNA reads as TGTGCCAGCAGTGAAATGGGGAGCTATGGCTACACCTTC. Residues: CASSEMGSYGYTF.

The chain recombines TRBV15 with TRBJ1-5; the match to TRBD1 covers 10 bases. Trimming took 6 bases from V and 6 from J; bases not matched to a gene: 5. The CDR3 loop spans 14 amino acids. Germline-derived CDR1 and CDR2 are LNHNV and YYDKDF (reference sequence). DNA for the CDR3: TGTGCCACCAGTCCCGGGACAGGGGTTCAGCCCCAGCATTTT. It specifies CATSPGTGVQPQHF.

This chain joins TRBV18 and TRBJ2-1, with TRBD2 identical over 10 bases. The ends lost 1 base at V and 4 bases at J; junction bases unmatched: 7. The CDR3 totals 17 residues. Germline V lookup: CDR1 KGHSH, CDR2 LQKENI. The CDR3 sequence: CASSPQLAGETYNEQFF. The CDR3 region has the DNA TGTGCCAGCTCACCACAGCTAGCGGGAGAAACTTACAATGAGCAGTTCTTC.

The chain recombines TRBV28 with TRBJ2-7, with 7 bases identical to TRBD1. The trim removed 6 bases at V and 6 bases at J, leaving 2 bases unmatched. Germline V gene lookup returns CDR1 MDHEN and CDR2 SYDVKM. This CDR3 comprises 11 residues. CDR3: CASRGQSEQYF. In DNA, the CDR3 is TGTGCCAGCAGGGGACAGAGCGAGCAGTACTTC.

This clone was found once. V and J are TRBV27 and TRBJ1-2, with a weak D call TRBD1 (6 bases). CDR1 and CDR2 (germline): MNHEY, SMNVEV (reference sequence). The V and J ends lost 6 bases and 0 bases respectively, with 23 bases between them. This CDR3 spans 18 amino acids. The chain's CDR3 is CASSSRWGPLSPNYGYTF. The DNA of the CDR3 is TGTGCCAGCAGCTCCAGGTGGGGGCCACTTTCTCCTAACTATGGCTACACCTTC.

The chain uses TRBV28 and TRBJ2-7; no reliable D call. In germline, CDR1 is MDHEN, CDR2 SYDVKM. The CDR3 is 13 amino acids. V dropped 5 bases and J dropped 6 bases, with 14 bases sitting between them. The CDR3 protein is CASSVSLASEQYF. The DNA of the CDR3 is TGTGCCAGCAGTGTTTCCTTAGCCTCCGAGCAGTACTTC.

The chain couples TRBV2 to TRBJ2-7; D remains unclear. Trimming took 4 bases from V and 5 from J, leaving 18 bases between them. Germline V gene data show CDR1 as SNHLY and CDR2 as FYNNEI. The CDR3 consists of 15 residues. CDR3 nucleotide sequence: TGTGCCAGCAGTGGTACACACAAGACTTTCGACGAGCAGTACTTC. Its protein product is CASSGTHKTFDEQYF.

This chain links TRBV18 with TRBJ1-2; unclear D gene. The CDR3 runs to 15 residues. Trimming pared 3 bases from V and 6 bases from J, leaving 17 bases between. Germline V gives CDR1 KGHSH, CDR2 LQKENI. CDR3 residues: CASSPLGRDANGYTF. CDR3 coding DNA: TGTGCCAGCTCACCTTTAGGCCGGGATGCAAATGGCTACACCTTC. The variable domain in full, with the rest retrieved from reference TRBV18 and TRBJ1-2, is NAGVMQNPRHLVRRRGQEARLRCSPMKGHSHVYWYRQLPEEGLKFMVYLQKENIIDESGMPKERFSAEFPKEGPSILRIQQVVRGDSAAYFCASSPLGRDANGYTFGSGTRLTVV.

J is TRBJ1-1 and V is TRBV5-6, with no clear D. Trimming stripped 0 bases from V and 5 bases from J, with 17 bases between. Germline V CDR1 and CDR2: SGHDT, YYEEEE. The CDR3 spans 16 residues. DNA for the CDR3: TGTGCCAGCAGCTTGGCCCCGTCGGCGGGTGGGACTGAAGCTTTCTTT. Protein product: CASSLAPSAGGTEAFF.

The chain combines TRBV3-1 (or the pseudogene TRBV3-2) with TRBJ1-3, with 7 bases fitting TRBD1. Trimming cost V 4 bases and J 1 base; bases outside gene matches: 4. Germline CDR1 LGHDT, CDR2 YNNKEL (reference sequence). This CDR3 has 15 amino acids. The CDR3 sequence: CASSLRQGSGNTIYF. CDR3 bases: TGTGCCAGCAGCCTAAGACAGGGATCTGGAAACACCATATATTTT.

The chain uses TRBV28 and TRBJ2-2; D perhaps matches TRBD1 (5 bases). CDR3 length: 15 residues. Between the trimmed V and J ends, which lost 3 bases and 5 bases, there was a span of 13 bases. Germline values: CDR1 MDHEN, CDR2 SYDVKM. Here the CDR3 reads CASSFTQGKTGELFF. Written as DNA, the CDR3 is TGTGCCAGCAGTTTTACCCAGGGAAAGACCGGGGAGCTGTTTTTT.

The chain employs TRBV4-1 and TRBJ2-7, with 7 bases matching TRBD1. Germline V lookup: CDR1 MGHRA, CDR2 YSYEKL. The ends lost 1 base at V and 4 bases at J; junction bases unmatched: 7. The CDR3 is made up of 15 amino acids. CDR3 sequence reads: CASSQADQGVYEQYF. As DNA, the CDR3 is TGCGCCAGCAGCCAAGCAGACCAGGGGGTATACGAGCAGTACTTC.

This clone was seen once. The V call is TRBV3-1 (or the pseudogene TRBV3-2), the J call TRBJ2-6; maybe TRBD1 (6 bases). Germline CDR1 LGHDT, CDR2 YNNKEL (reference sequence). The V gene lost 4 bases and the J gene lost 2 bases, with 15 bases spanning the gap. This CDR3 comprises 17 residues. CDR3 sequence: CASSLRGWTAGANVLTF. CDR3 bases: TGTGCCAGCAGCCTGAGGGGTTGGACAGCTGGGGCCAACGTCCTGACTTTC.

The chain employs TRBV14 and TRBJ2-1; 13 bases line up with TRBD2. The CDR3 covers 13 residues. CDR1 is SGHDN and CDR2 is FVKESK in the germline V gene. Unmatched junction bases numbered 0, after V lost 5 bases and J lost 8 bases. The CDR3 nucleotides read TGTGCCAGCAGCGGACTAGCGGGAGATGAGCAGTTCTTC. Its protein is CASSGLAGDEQFF. Supplemented by reference TRBV14 and TRBJ2-1, the full variable domain reads EAGVTQFPSHSVIEKGQTVTLRCDPISGHDNLYWYRRVMGKEIKFLLHFVKESKQDESGMPNNRFLAERTGGTYSTLKVQPAELEDSGVYFCASSGLAGDEQFFGPGTRLTVL.